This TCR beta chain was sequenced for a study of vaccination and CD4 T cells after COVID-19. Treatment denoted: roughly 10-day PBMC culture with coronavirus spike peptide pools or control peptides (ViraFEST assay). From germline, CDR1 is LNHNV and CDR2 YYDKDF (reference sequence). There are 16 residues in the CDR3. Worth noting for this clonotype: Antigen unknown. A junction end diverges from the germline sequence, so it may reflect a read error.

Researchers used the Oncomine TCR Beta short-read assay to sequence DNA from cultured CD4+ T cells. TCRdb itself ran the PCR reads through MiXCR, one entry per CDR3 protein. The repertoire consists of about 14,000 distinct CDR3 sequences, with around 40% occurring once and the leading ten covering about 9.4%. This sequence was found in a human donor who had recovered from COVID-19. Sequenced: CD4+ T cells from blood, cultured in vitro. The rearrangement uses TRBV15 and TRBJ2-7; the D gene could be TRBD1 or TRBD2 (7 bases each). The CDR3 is CTTSREGGDSSYEQYF. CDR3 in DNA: TGTACCACCAGCAGAGAGGGGGGGGACAGCTCCTACGAGCAGTACTTC.